These 28 T cell receptor beta chains came from one sample sequenced in a study of T cells in Graves' hyperthyroidism and ophthalmopathy. TCR beta CDR3 regions were amplified from RNA. HTBI primers were the set used in a first-round RT-PCR of the TCR CDR3. TCRdb reanalysed the multiplex PCR reads using MiXCR and keeps one entry per CDR3 protein. The sample contains 300,000 to 350,000 distinct CDR3 sequences, around 17% of which appear only once. The specimen sequenced was blood. The receptor source for this set is a man aged 25-40 years with Graves' hyperthyroidism.

At least ten counts were recorded for this clonotype. The chain uses TRBV2 and TRBJ1-1, with a weak D call TRBD1 (5 bases). Germline V gene lookup returns CDR1 SNHLY and CDR2 FYNNEI. V dropped 0 bases and J dropped 0 bases, with 8 bases sitting between them. This CDR3 region has 15 residues. The CDR3 region is CASSEAQGLNTEAFF. The CDR3 nucleotides read TGTGCCAGCAGTGAAGCGCAGGGCCTGAACACTGAAGCTTTCTTT.

This clonotype was counted between two and nine times. The J gene is TRBJ2-7, the V gene TRBV11-2; D gene ambiguous. Germline V gene data show CDR1 as SGHAT and CDR2 as FQNNGV. V shed 5 bases and J shed 6 bases, with 14 bases lying between them. The CDR3 has 13 residues. Here the CDR3 DNA reads TGTGCCAGCAGCCAAGATGCAGGTTGCGAGCAGTACTTC. The encoded protein is CASSQDAGCEQYF. Full variable domain (rest looked up from reference TRBV11-2 and TRBJ2-7): EAGVAQSPRYKIIEKRQSVAFWCNPISGHATLYWYQQILGQGPKLLIQFQNNGVVDDSQLPKDRFSAERLKGVDSTLKIQPAKLEDSAVYLCASSQDAGCEQYFGPGTRLTVT.

This clonotype was counted only a few times. The gene calls are TRBV10-3 and TRBJ2-7; D might be TRBD1 or TRBD2, each matching 5 bases. Trimming stripped 7 bases from V and 0 bases from J, with 10 bases between. The CDR3 consists of 13 residues. CDR1 is ENHRY and CDR2 is SYGVKD in the germline V gene. The CDR3 nucleotides are TGTGCCATCAACCGGGACGACTCCTACGAGCAGTACTTC. Its translation is CAINRDDSYEQYF.

This clonotype was observed once. Being one base from a much bigger clone, this may be a read error. The chain carries TRBV7-9 and TRBJ2-1; 8 bases align to TRBD2. Germline CDR1 reads SEHNR; CDR2 reads FQNEAQ (reference sequence). This CDR3 has 15 residues. The CDR3 here is CTSSLILAEYNEQFF. CDR3 nucleotide sequence: TGTACCAGCAGCTTAATACTAGCGGAATACAATGAGCAGTTCTTC.

This clonotype was seen ten or more times. This sequence joins TRBV2 and TRBJ2-3; no clear D gene. Trimming shortened V by 11 bases and J by 8 bases, and 8 bases separated the two germline ends. This CDR3 contains 9 residues. CDR1 and CDR2 from the germline V gene are SNHLY and FYNNEI. The CDR3 DNA follows: TGTGCCCTCGATCGTACGCAGTATTTT. It is translated as CALDRTQYF.

There are many counts of this clonotype. The chain uses TRBV12-3 or TRBV12-4 and TRBJ1-2, with D maybe TRBD1 (6 bases). The CDR3 extends over 14 amino acids. V was clipped by 6 bases and J by 0 bases, with 11 bases between them. The CDR3 loop reads CASSSAGANYGYTF. CDR3 nucleotides: TGTGCCAGCAGCAGCGCAGGGGCTAACTATGGCTACACCTTC.

This clonotype was picked up a small number of times. The J gene is TRBJ2-1, the V gene TRBV13; D possibly corresponds to TRBD1 (5 bases). CDR3 size: 13 residues. V lost 4 bases, J lost 7 bases, and 11 bases lay in between. The germline V gene has CDR1 PRHDT and CDR2 FYEKMQ (reference sequence). The CDR3 nucleotides read TGTGCCAGCAGCTGGGGCAGCAAGAATGAGCAGTTCTTC. It translates to CASSWGSKNEQFF.

This clonotype was seen many times. The V and J genes are TRBV7-3 and TRBJ2-3, with a weak D call TRBD1 (5 bases). Germline loops: CDR1 SGHTA, CDR2 FQGTGA. The CDR3 sequence is 13 residues long. V lost 5 bases to trimming and J lost 6 bases, with 12 bases between them. CDR3 in DNA: TGTGCCAGCAGCGAAGTGGGGCGGGATACGCAGTATTTT. This encodes CASSEVGRDTQYF.

In this sample, this clonotype turned up many times. The rearrangement links TRBV20-1 to TRBJ1-2, with unresolved D. CDR1 is DFQATT and CDR2 is SNEGSKA in the germline V gene (reference sequence). The CDR3 consists of 13 residues. CDR3 DNA: TGCTCGGGGTTCGGAACAGTCAGTAGTGGCTACACCTTC. Protein product: CSGFGTVSSGYTF.

This clonotype was observed at least ten times. The V and J genes are TRBV2 and TRBJ2-3, with TRBD2 matching 13 bases. The CDR3 spans 17 residues. The V and J ends lost 3 bases and 5 bases, in that order; junction bases with no gene match: 8. From germline, CDR1 is SNHLY and CDR2 FYNNEI. CDR3 in amino acids: CASSDLLAGGARDTQYF. The CDR3 DNA sequence: TGTGCCAGCAGTGATTTACTAGCGGGGGGGGCGAGAGATACGCAGTATTTT. The whole variable domain, filled in from reference TRBV2 and TRBJ2-3, reads EPEVTQTPSHQVTQMGQEVILRCVPISNHLYFYWYRQILGQKVEFLVSFYNNEISEKSEIFDDQFSVERPDGSNFTLKIRSTKLEDSAMYFCASSDLLAGGARDTQYFGPGTRLTVL.

V is TRBV7-9 and J is TRBJ2-2, with D perhaps matching TRBD1 or TRBD2 (7 bases each). The ends were cut back, 4 bases at V and 5 bases at J, with 14 bases in the middle. In germline, CDR1 is SEHNR, CDR2 FQNEAQ (reference sequence). There are 15 residues in the CDR3. The CDR3 is CASSSSGGGTGELFF. DNA for the CDR3: TGTGCCAGCAGCTCGTCAGGGGGAGGGACCGGGGAGCTGTTTTTT.

This clonotype was counted ten times or more. The rearrangement joins TRBV6-1 to TRBJ1-2, with a tentative D call TRBD1 (6 bases). Germline assignment: CDR1 MNHNS and CDR2 SASEGT. V was cut by 5 bases and J by 8 bases, with 21 bases left in between. This CDR3 has 15 amino acids. The CDR3 DNA is TGTGCCAGCAGTCCCTTGGACAGACAACCCCTCGGCTACACCTTC. Protein product: CASSPLDRQPLGYTF.

This clonotype was detected a few times. The CDR3 DNA follows: TGTGCCAGCAGCCAAGAGGGACCCCCCGGGGAGACCCAGTACTTC. Its protein is CASSQEGPPGETQYF. The chain carries TRBV4-2 and TRBJ2-5, with D possibly called TRBD1 or TRBD2 (5 bases each). Germline V gene lookup returns CDR1 LGHNA and CDR2 YNFKEQ. V lost 0 bases to trimming and J lost 5 bases, with 13 bases between them. CDR3 length: 15 amino acids.

This chain connects TRBV11-3 to TRBJ2-1, with D possibly TRBD2 on 6 matching bases. From germline, CDR1 is SGHNT and CDR2 YENEEA. CDR3 length equals 15 residues. With 5 bases removed from V and 6 bases from J, the gap between germline ends came to 17 bases. In DNA, the CDR3 is TGTGCCAGCAGCCTGAGTACCGGGACTTTCAATGAGCAGTTCTTC. Its translation: CASSLSTGTFNEQFF. Full variable domain (rest looked up from reference TRBV11-3 and TRBJ2-1): EAGVVQSPRYKIIEKKQPVAFWCNPISGHNTLYWYLQNLGQGPELLIRYENEEAVDDSQLPKDRFSAERLKGVDSTLKIQPAELGDSAVYLCASSLSTGTFNEQFFGPGTRLTVL.

This clonotype was seen repeatedly, ten times or more. DNA of the CDR3: TGTGCCAGCAGACCGACTAGCGGGATGGAGACCCAGTACTTC. Its protein is CASRPTSGMETQYF. The J gene is TRBJ2-5, the V gene TRBV2; TRBD2 aligns across 11 bases. The germline V gene has CDR1 SNHLY and CDR2 FYNNEI. The CDR3 runs to 14 residues. V was pared by 6 bases and J by 5 bases, with 5 bases of the junction left unmatched.

This clonotype was seen at least ten times. This chain uses TRBV2 with TRBJ2-1; maybe TRBD2 (6 bases). The germline V and J ends were trimmed by 8 bases and 5 bases, with 16 bases remaining between them. The germline V gene encodes CDR1 SNHLY and CDR2 FYNNEI. The CDR3 covers 14 residues. Here the CDR3 reads CASDPAGGDNEQFF. CDR3 DNA sequence: TGTGCCAGCGACCCTGCAGGCGGGGACAATGAGCAGTTCTTC. Variable domain in full (rest from reference TRBV2 and TRBJ2-1): EPEVTQTPSHQVTQMGQEVILRCVPISNHLYFYWYRQILGQKVEFLVSFYNNEISEKSEIFDDQFSVERPDGSNFTLKIRSTKLEDSAMYFCASDPAGGDNEQFFGPGTRLTVL.

At least ten counts were recorded for this clonotype. The genes are TRBV30 and TRBJ2-5; D uncertain. Germline V gene lookup returns CDR1 GTSNPN and CDR2 SVGIG (reference sequence). CDR3 length equals 13 residues. The V end was cut by 0 bases, the J end by 2 bases, with 7 bases between. The CDR3 reads CAWSVMAQETQYF. CDR3 DNA sequence: TGTGCCTGGAGTGTAATGGCTCAAGAGACCCAGTACTTC.

CDR3 nucleotides: TGCAGTGCTTTCCCGGTGAGCTGGCGGCGTCGGGACTACAATGAGCAGTTCTTC. Translating it yields CSAFPVSWRRRDYNEQFF. This chain connects TRBV20-1 to TRBJ2-1; D is perhaps TRBD2 (5 bases). The CDR3 consists of 18 residues. V lost 5 bases and J 3 bases, leaving 26 bases between the germline ends. Per the germline V gene, CDR1 is DFQATT and CDR2 is SNEGSKA (reference sequence).

Only a few counts were recorded for this clonotype. The CDR3 loop reads CASSVRGDSGNTIYF. The CDR3 nucleotides read TGTGCCAGCAGCGTTCGGGGGGACTCTGGAAACACCATATATTTT. The rearrangement uses TRBV9 and TRBJ1-3; D may be TRBD1 (5 bases). The CDR3 has 15 amino acids. The V gene lost 2 bases and the J gene lost 0 bases, with 9 bases spanning the gap. Germline-derived CDR1 and CDR2 are SGDLS and YYNGEE.

The table lists this clonotype with many counts. V gene TRBV7-3 combines with J gene TRBJ2-2; TRBD1 agrees at 8 bases. The CDR3 is 13 amino acids. Per the germline V gene, CDR1 is SGHTA and CDR2 is FQGTGA. V trimming: 6 bases; J trimming: 7 bases; junction bases outside the gene matches: 4. Here the CDR3 DNA reads TGTGCCAGCAGTAGACAGGGGAACGGGGAGCTGTTTTTT. It is translated as CASSRQGNGELFF.

There are many counts of this clonotype. This chain joins TRBV2 and TRBJ1-1; 9 bases match TRBD1. There are 12 residues in the CDR3. Germline trimming cut 7 bases from V and 7 bases from J; bases unmatched to any gene: 4. From germline, CDR1 is SNHLY and CDR2 FYNNEI. DNA for the CDR3: TGTGCCAGCATGGAGGGACAGGGTGAAGCTTTCTTT. Translation gives CASMEGQGEAFF.

This rearrangement joins TRBV2 to TRBJ2-7, with a possible D match to TRBD2 (6 bases). The germline CDR1 and CDR2 sequences are SNHLY and FYNNEI. This CDR3 region has 13 residues. V was cut by 6 bases and J by 3 bases, with 12 bases left in between. The CDR3 sequence: CASSRDSYYEQYF. In DNA, the CDR3 is TGTGCCAGCAGCCGGGACTCCTACTACGAGCAGTACTTC. Filled out from reference TRBV2 and TRBJ2-7, the complete variable domain reads EPEVTQTPSHQVTQMGQEVILRCVPISNHLYFYWYRQILGQKVEFLVSFYNNEISEKSEIFDDQFSVERPDGSNFTLKIRSTKLEDSAMYFCASSRDSYYEQYFGPGTRLTVT.

This clonotype was counted only a few times. The chain joins TRBV4-1 to TRBJ2-4; 9 bases are a match to TRBD2. Germline CDR1 is MGHRA and CDR2 is YSYEKL. The CDR3 length is 16 residues. The CDR3 loop reads CAGTSLLGLAKNIQYF. The CDR3, as DNA: TGCGCGGGGACTAGCCTTCTGGGGTTAGCCAAAAACATTCAGTACTTC.

This sequence joins TRBV12-3 or TRBV12-4 and TRBJ1-5; D remains unclear. The V end was cut by 5 bases, the J end by 1 base, with 21 bases between. The CDR3 length is 18 residues. The CDR3 region is CASSLLDPAAGSNQPQHF. DNA of the CDR3: TGTGCCAGCAGTCTCTTAGACCCCGCTGCGGGAAGCAATCAGCCCCAGCATTTT.

This clonotype was counted a few times. The CDR3 DNA follows: TGTGCCAGTAGTATAGATTATCCAGGAGAGACCCAGTACTTC. Protein: CASSIDYPGETQYF. The chain joins TRBV30 to TRBJ2-5, with D hard to call. Germline-derived CDR1 and CDR2 are GTSNPN and SVGIG (reference sequence). The V end lost 8 bases, the J end lost 4 bases, and 20 bases lay between the germline ends. This CDR3 has 14 amino acids. Using reference TRBV30 and TRBJ2-5 for the parts outside the CDR3, the full variable domain is SQTIHQWPATLVQPVGSPLSLECTVEGTSNPNLYWYRQAAGRGLQLLFYSVGIGQISSEVPQNLSASRPQDRQFILSSKKLLLSDSGFYLCASSIDYPGETQYFGPGTRLLVL.

This clonotype was counted a single time. The CDR3 spells CASSYGSSVTTYNEQFF. CDR3 in DNA: TGTGCCAGCAGTTACGGCTCTAGCGTAACAACCTACAATGAGCAGTTCTTC. The chain joins TRBV6-5 to TRBJ2-1, with a tentative D call TRBD2 (6 bases). The CDR3 runs to 17 residues. The V end was cut by 2 bases, the J end by 2 bases, with 16 bases between. Germline CDR1 is MNHEY and CDR2 is SVGAGI.

This clonotype was seen at least ten times. The gene calls are TRBV30 and TRBJ2-1; D call uncertain. Per the germline V gene, CDR1 is GTSNPN and CDR2 is SVGIG (reference sequence). V was cut by 1 base and J by 5 bases, with 18 bases left in between. The CDR3 covers 16 residues. CDR3 nucleotides: TGTGCCTGGAGTGAATTCGAGCTTCCCCCCGACAATGAGCAGTTCTTC. It specifies CAWSEFELPPDNEQFF.

This clonotype was found a few times. The chain is built from TRBV27 and TRBJ2-1; 7 bases line up with TRBD2. With V trimmed by 7 bases and J by 5 bases, 11 bases remained unmatched. Per the germline V gene, CDR1 is MNHEY and CDR2 is SMNVEV (reference sequence). This CDR3 is 15 amino acids long. CDR3 coding DNA: TGTGCCAGCATGGGGGAGGGCCTCTCGAACAATGAGCAGTTCTTC. Amino acids: CASMGEGLSNNEQFF.